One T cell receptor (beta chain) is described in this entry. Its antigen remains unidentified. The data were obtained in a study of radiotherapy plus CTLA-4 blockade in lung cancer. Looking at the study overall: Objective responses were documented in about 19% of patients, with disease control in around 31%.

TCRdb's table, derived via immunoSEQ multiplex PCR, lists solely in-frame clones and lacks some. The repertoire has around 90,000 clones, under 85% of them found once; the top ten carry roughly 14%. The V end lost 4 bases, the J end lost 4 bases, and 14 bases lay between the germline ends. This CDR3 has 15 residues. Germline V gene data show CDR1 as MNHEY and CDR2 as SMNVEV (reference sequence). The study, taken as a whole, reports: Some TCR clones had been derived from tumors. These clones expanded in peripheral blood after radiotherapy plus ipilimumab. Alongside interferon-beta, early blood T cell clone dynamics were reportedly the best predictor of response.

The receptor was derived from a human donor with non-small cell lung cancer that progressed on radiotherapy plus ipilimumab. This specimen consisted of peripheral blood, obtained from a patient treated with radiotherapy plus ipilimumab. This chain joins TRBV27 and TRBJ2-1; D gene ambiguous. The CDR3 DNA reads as TGTGCCAGCAGTTCTACCCCCCCCCGGTACAATGAGCAGTTCTTC. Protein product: CASSSTPPRYNEQFF.